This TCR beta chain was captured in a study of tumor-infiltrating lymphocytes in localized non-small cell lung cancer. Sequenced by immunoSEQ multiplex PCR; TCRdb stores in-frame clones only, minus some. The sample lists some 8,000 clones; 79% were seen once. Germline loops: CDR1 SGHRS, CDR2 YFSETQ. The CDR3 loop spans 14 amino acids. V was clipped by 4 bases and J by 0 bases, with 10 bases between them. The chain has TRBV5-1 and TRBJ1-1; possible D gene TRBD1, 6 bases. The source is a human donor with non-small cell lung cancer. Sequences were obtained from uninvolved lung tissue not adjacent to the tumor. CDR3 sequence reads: CASSIGQMNTEAFF. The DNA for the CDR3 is TGCGCCAGCAGCATCGGACAGATGAACACTGAAGCTTTCTTT. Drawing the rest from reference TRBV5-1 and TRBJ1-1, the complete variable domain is KAGVTQTPRYLIKTRGQQVTLSCSPISGHRSVSWYQQTPGQGLQFLFEYFSETQRNKGNFPGRFSGRQFSNSRSEMNVSTLELGDSALYLCASSIGQMNTEAFFGQGTRLTVV.